The rows below give T cell receptor beta chains drawn from one sample of a study of shared clonotypes between healthy human individuals. The assay was immunoSEQ multiplex PCR, and TCRdb's table has in-frame clones only and misses some. The table shows a few million clones, with roughly 95% occurring only once. Sequences were obtained from naive CD4+ T cells sorted from blood. The receptors derive from a man aged 18 to 30 in good health. CDR3s include the opening cysteine and the closing phenylalanine or tryptophan. The D gene is left open where the match is weak. The listing skips clone size in some rows; elsewhere it reads once, few, many or a size class.

TRBV18	-	-	TRBJ2-1	CASSLQGNEQFF	TGTGCCAGCTCACTACAGGGTAATGAGCAGTTCTTC
TRBV19	-	-	TRBJ2-1	CASSIGSDSYNEQFF	TGTGCCAGTAGTATAGGGAGTGACTCCTACAATGAGCAGTTCTTC
TRBV10-3	TRBD2	-	TRBJ2-1	CATQPRTSGNVGEQFF	TGTGCCACTCAACCTCGGACTAGCGGGAACGTTGGTGAGCAGTTCTTC
TRBV7-2	-	-	TRBJ1-5	CASSRIQGNQPQHF	TGTGCCAGCAGCCGGATACAGGGCAATCAGCCCCAGCATTTT
TRBV7-9	-	-	TRBJ2-7	CASSLGLGSYEQYF	TGTGCCAGCAGCTTAGGACTGGGCTCCTACGAGCAGTACTTC
TRBV7-9	-	-	TRBJ2-1	CASTFLNEQFF	TGTGCCAGCACCTTTCTCAATGAGCAGTTCTTC
TRBV7-9	-	-	TRBJ2-5	CASSLAEHARETQYF	TGTGCCAGCAGCTTAGCGGAACATGCACGAGAGACCCAGTACTTC
TRBV5-1	TRBD2	-	TRBJ2-3	CASSLAPLAGVDTQYF	TGCGCCAGCAGCTTGGCCCCCTTAGCGGGGGTAGATACGCAGTATTTT
TRBV5-1	TRBD1	few	TRBJ2-2	CASSSQGTGELFF	TGCGCCAGCAGCTCACAGGGGACCGGGGAGCTGTTTTTT
TRBV6-6	-	-	TRBJ2-6	CASRSRSGANVLTF	TGTGCCAGCAGATCCCGTTCTGGGGCCAACGTCCTGACTTTC
TRBV10-3	TRBD2	-	TRBJ2-7	CAISDKGLAGGEQYF	TGTGCCATCAGTGACAAAGGACTAGCGGGGGGCGAGCAGTACTTC